A single sample gave rise to the 11 T cell receptor beta chains below, sequenced in a study of T cells in Graves' hyperthyroidism and ophthalmopathy (dated by TCRdb to the late 2010s). Library preparation used multiplex PCR. Sequencing used an Illumina HiSeq 2000. Amplification of TCR beta CDR3 regions was carried out from RNA transcripts. The first round of RT-PCR for the TCR CDR3 was performed with the HTBI primer set and the Qiagen OneStep RT-PCR kit. Using fastp trimming at Q25 and MiXCR clonotype assembly, TCRdb reanalyzed the public sequencing data and kept in-frame beta chains. One record per CDR3 amino acid sequence lists the most common genes and DNA. A total of about 400,000 distinct CDR3 sequences appear in this sample, approximately 14% of them only once. The ten biggest clones cover about 19% of the sample. Sequences were obtained from blood. The source of these receptors is a woman in her twenties or thirties with Graves' ophthalmopathy.

The gene calls are TRBV29-1 and TRBJ1-1; no firm D call. The CDR3 contains 10 residues. Germline loops: CDR1 SQVTM, CDR2 ANQGSEA. V lost 5 bases and J lost 1, with 2 bases in between. This CDR3 reads CSVRNTEAFF. DNA for the CDR3: TGCAGCGTTCGGAACACTGAAGCTTTCTTT.

A note on this clonotype: The junction differs from germline at one of its ends, possibly a read error. The chain joins TRBV3-1 to TRBJ2-1; 10 bases are a match to TRBD2. The CDR3 consists of 18 residues. The germline CDR1 and CDR2 sequences are LGHDT and YNNKEL (reference sequence). CDR3 nucleotide sequence: TGTGCCAGCAGCCAAGGAGGTAGCGGGGGGCTTAATGCCAATGAGCAGCTCTTC. Translating gives CASSQGGSGGLNANEQLF.

This clonotype was recorded at least ten times. The rearrangement links TRBV2 to TRBJ2-2; D gene unclear. V was trimmed by 1 base and J by 5 bases, leaving 8 bases between them. This CDR3 spans 14 amino acids. CDR1 is SNHLY and CDR2 is FYNNEI in the germline V gene. The CDR3 spells CASSEVSRTGELFF. The CDR3, as DNA: TGTGCCAGCAGTGAAGTGTCGAGGACCGGGGAGCTGTTTTTT.

This clonotype was seen repeatedly, ten times or more. This rearrangement joins TRBV19 to TRBJ1-5; 8 bases map to TRBD1. Germline V gene sequence: CDR1 LNHDA, CDR2 SQIVND (reference sequence). The V segment lost 5 bases and the J segment 3 bases; nucleotides outside the gene matches: 3. This CDR3 comprises 14 residues. The CDR3 protein is CASSGQGPNQPQHF. The CDR3 bases are TGTGCCAGTAGTGGACAGGGACCCAATCAGCCCCAGCATTTT.

This clonotype was counted a single time. The chain employs TRBV28 and TRBJ2-5; 8 nucleotides line up with TRBD1. Looked up from germline, CDR1 is MDHEN and CDR2 is SYDVKM. The CDR3 loop spans 15 amino acids. Trimming at V came to 5 bases and at J to 4 bases, leaving 9 bases not matched to a gene. CDR3 sequence reads: CASSDRGQGAETQYF. The DNA for the CDR3 is TGTGCCAGCAGTGACCGCGGACAGGGCGCAGAGACCCAGTACTTC.

This clonotype was counted many times. The chain carries TRBV6-1 and TRBJ1-6; D is unclear. Germline V gene data show CDR1 as MNHNS and CDR2 as SASEGT. V was pared by 8 bases and J by 12 bases, with 17 bases between. The CDR3 spans 13 residues. Here the CDR3 DNA reads TGTGCCAGCCTTCCGGGCCCTCGGGGACCCCTCCACTTT. This translates into CASLPGPRGPLHF.

This clonotype has at least ten counts. The chain carries TRBV30 and TRBJ2-7; 7 nucleotides line up with TRBD1. After removal of 0 bases from V and 4 bases from J, the junction contained 9 bases not matched to a gene. The CDR3 extends over 15 amino acids. Germline assignment: CDR1 GTSNPN and CDR2 SVGIG (reference sequence). The CDR3 reads CAWSVSQGDRYEQYF. CDR3 nucleotides: TGTGCCTGGAGTGTAAGCCAGGGGGATAGGTACGAGCAGTACTTC. The whole variable domain, remainder taken from reference TRBV30 and TRBJ2-7, is SQTIHQWPATLVQPVGSPLSLECTVEGTSNPNLYWYRQAAGRGLQLLFYSVGIGQISSEVPQNLSASRPQDRQFILSSKKLLLSDSGFYLCAWSVSQGDRYEQYFGPGTRLTVT.

This clonotype was observed many times. V gene TRBV28 combines with J gene TRBJ2-7; D remains ambiguous. The CDR3 is 16 amino acids. Germline-derived CDR1 and CDR2 are MDHEN and SYDVKM. Trimming left V 4 bases short and J 6 bases short, with 22 bases between. CDR3 nucleotide sequence: TGTGCCAGCAGTTCCTCCTTTGGTTGGGTAGGGCGCGAGCAGTACTTC. Protein product: CASSSSFGWVGREQYF. Variable domain in full (rest from reference TRBV28 and TRBJ2-7): DVKVTQSSRYLVKRTGEKVFLECVQDMDHENMFWYRQDPGLGLRLIYFSYDVKMKEKGDIPEGYSVSREKKERFSLILESASTNQTSMYLCASSSSFGWVGREQYFGPGTRLTVT.

Ten or more counts support this clonotype. The J gene is TRBJ2-2, the V gene TRBV28; D call uncertain. Looked up from germline, CDR1 is MDHEN and CDR2 is SYDVKM. The CDR3 sequence is 14 residues long. With 5 bases removed from V and 4 bases from J, the gap between germline ends came to 11 bases. In DNA form, the CDR3 reads TGTGCCAGCAGTCCCGGAACAATCACCGGGGAGCTGTTTTTT. As protein: CASSPGTITGELFF.

This clonotype was counted ten times or more. The V call is TRBV27, the J call TRBJ1-1; the D is unclear. Germline-derived CDR1 and CDR2 are MNHEY and SMNVEV (reference sequence). This CDR3 region has 14 residues. Deletions cut 4 bases from V and 4 bases from J, with 13 bases between. The CDR3 DNA is TGTGCCAGCAGTTCCCGGCTGCCGACCACTGAAGCTTTCTTT. This codes for CASSSRLPTTEAFF.

The chain carries TRBV11-2 and TRBJ2-1; D not resolved. CDR1 and CDR2 from the germline V gene are SGHAT and FQNNGV. CDR3 length: 14 residues. V lost 6 bases and J 8 bases, leaving 17 bases between the germline ends. CDR3 coding DNA: TGTGCCAGCAGATCTCGATTGGGTGTGCATGAGCAGTTCTTC. As protein: CASRSRLGVHEQFF.